The clone carrying this T cell receptor beta chain showed up many times. Its cognate antigen is unknown. The TCR beta CDR3 regions underwent amplification using RNA transcripts as the source. Carried out on the TCR CDR3, a first-round RT-PCR used the HTBI primer set. TCRdb reprocessed the multiplex PCR reads with MiXCR, giving one entry per CDR3 protein. The table lists almost 600,000 distinct CDR3 sequences, roughly 14% of them singletons. The hyperthyroidism patients had all been newly diagnosed, and their disease duration was under 2 months. Their ages ranged from 18 to 65 years. This CDR3 comprises 14 residues. Deletions cut 1 base from V and 0 bases from J, with 6 bases between. CDR1 and CDR2 (germline): SGHNT, YENEEA. This entry comes from a study of T cells in Graves' hyperthyroidism and ophthalmopathy. Findings of the study overall: The majority of expanded thyroid clonotypes above 0.001 also appeared in blood.

Sample: blood. The chain links TRBV11-3 to TRBJ2-5; D ambiguous. The TCR comes from a woman in her 30s with Graves' hyperthyroidism that later progressed to Graves' ophthalmopathy. In DNA, the CDR3 is TGTGCCAGCAGCTTAGGGCAGGACCAAGAGACCCAGTACTTC. It encodes CASSLGQDQETQYF.